The T cell receptor (beta chain) described here comes from a study of human T cells and chemical hapten exposure. General study findings and limits: There were significantly more large CDR3 similarity clusters among expanded TCRs than among controls.

This clonotype was seen ten or more times. Its specificity is not known. This CDR3 is 14 amino acids long. The V gene end was trimmed by 7 bases and the J gene end by 2 bases; junction bases not matched to a gene: 6. CDR1 and CDR2 from the germline V gene are SQVTM and ANQGSEA. Time point here: patch test 2, 6 weeks after DPC sensitization. Treatment in this sample: therapeutic diphenylcyclopropenone sensitization with weekly scalp DPC. Unfractionated whole blood was the source of the extracted total RNA. TCRdb analysed the RACE reads with MiXCR anew, one entry per CDR3 protein. The sample has 75,000 to 100,000 distinct CDR3 sequences, about 9% seen once.

Source: whole blood, taken in connection with sensitization to the hapten diphenylcyclopropenone (DPC). The source of this sequence is a woman between 40 and 50 years old with alopecia areata. Some clones in this sample may be carry-over from other donors' samples. The rearrangement uses TRBV29-1 and TRBJ2-3, with 10 bases identical to TRBD1. Here the CDR3 DNA reads TGCAGCGCAGGACAGGGGGAGGTCACAGATACGCAGTATTTT. Amino acid sequence: CSAGQGEVTDTQYF.